This T cell receptor beta chain emerged from a study of OX40 agonist ivuxolimab in advanced cancers. Looking at the study overall: At doses from 0.01 to 10 mg/kg, patients were given intravenous ivuxolimab every 2 weeks.

Sequencing was performed with immunoSEQ multiplex PCR; in TCRdb, only in-frame clones are kept and a portion is missing. The data contain fewer than 60,000 clones, 60% to 80% of them seen just once; the ten biggest clones take up 7.9%. Overall study results and limits: Relatively little clonal expansion, among the lowest observed, appeared in partial responders at 0.1-3.0 mg/kg.

CDR3 length: 14 residues. Trimming took 2 bases from V and 9 from J; bases not matched to a gene: 4. CDR1 and CDR2 from the germline V gene are SGHNT and YYREEE (reference sequence). Concerning this clone: The antigen is unknown.

The chain employs TRBV5-4 and TRBJ2-4; 11 bases fit TRBD2. The specimen was CD4+ or CD8+ T cells sorted from blood, collected in a trial of the OX40 agonist ivuxolimab. This clonotype was obtained from an adult with an advanced solid tumor such as melanoma, head and neck, liver or kidney cancer. CDR3 nucleotide sequence: TGTGCCAGCAGCTTTAGCGGGAGGGGGGGCATTCAGTACTTC. It encodes CASSFSGRGGIQYF. Using reference TRBV5-4 and TRBJ2-4 for the parts outside the CDR3, the full variable domain is ETGVTQSPTHLIKTRGQQVTLRCSSQSGHNTVSWYQQALGQGPQFIFQYYREEENGRGNFPPRFSGLQFPNYSSELNVNALELDDSALYLCASSFSGRGGIQYFGAGTRLSVL.